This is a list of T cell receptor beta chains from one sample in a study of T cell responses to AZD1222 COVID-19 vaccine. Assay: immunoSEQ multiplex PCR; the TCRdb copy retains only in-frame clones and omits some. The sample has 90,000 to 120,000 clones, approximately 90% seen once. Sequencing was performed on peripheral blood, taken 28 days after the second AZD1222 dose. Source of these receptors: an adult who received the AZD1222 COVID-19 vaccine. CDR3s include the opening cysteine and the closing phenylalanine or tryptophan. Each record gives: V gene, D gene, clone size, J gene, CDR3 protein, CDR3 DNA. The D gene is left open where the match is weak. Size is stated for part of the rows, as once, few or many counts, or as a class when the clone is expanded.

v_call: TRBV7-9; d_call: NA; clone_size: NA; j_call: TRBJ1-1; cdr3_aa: CASSLDTGRGAFF; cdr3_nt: TGTGCCAGCAGCCTCGACACGGGCCGAGGGGCTTTCTTT
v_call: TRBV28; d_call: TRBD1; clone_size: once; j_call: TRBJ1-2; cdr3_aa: CASSLDRGEGYTF; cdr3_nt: TGTGCCAGCAGTTTGGACAGGGGAGAGGGCTACACCTTC
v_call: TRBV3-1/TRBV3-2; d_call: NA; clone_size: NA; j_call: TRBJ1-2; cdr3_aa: CASSKGEYYGYTF; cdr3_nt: TGTGCCAGCAGCAAAGGGGAGTACTATGGCTACACCTTC
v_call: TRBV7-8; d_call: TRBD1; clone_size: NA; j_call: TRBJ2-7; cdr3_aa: CASRGQGEVSYEQYF; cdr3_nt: TGTGCCAGCAGAGGACAGGGCGAAGTCTCCTACGAGCAGTACTTC
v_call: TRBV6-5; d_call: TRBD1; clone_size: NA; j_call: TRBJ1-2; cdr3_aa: CASSPRGRGNGYTF; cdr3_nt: TGTGCCAGCAGTCCTAGGGGCAGGGGGAACGGCTACACCTTC
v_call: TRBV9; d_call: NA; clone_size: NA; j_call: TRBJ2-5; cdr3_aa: CASSVGQGRQETQYF; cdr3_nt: TGTGCCAGCAGCGTAGGGCAGGGGAGGCAAGAGACCCAGTACTTC
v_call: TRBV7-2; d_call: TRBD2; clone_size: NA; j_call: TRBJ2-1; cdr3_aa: CASSTGLARGNEQFF; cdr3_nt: TGTGCCAGCAGCACGGGACTAGCCCGTGGGAATGAGCAGTTCTTC
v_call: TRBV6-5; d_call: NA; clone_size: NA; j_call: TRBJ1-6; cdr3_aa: CASRGPGESPLHF; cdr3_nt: TGTGCCAGCAGAGGCCCCGGAGAATCACCCCTCCACTTT
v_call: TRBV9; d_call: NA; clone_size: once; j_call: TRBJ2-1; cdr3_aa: CASSVGASEGNEQFF; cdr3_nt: TGTGCCAGCAGCGTAGGGGCTAGCGAGGGGAATGAGCAGTTCTTC
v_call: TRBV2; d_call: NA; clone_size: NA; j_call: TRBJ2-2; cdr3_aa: CASRIGVGGELFF; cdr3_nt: TGTGCCAGCAGGATTGGCGTGGGCGGGGAGCTGTTTTTT
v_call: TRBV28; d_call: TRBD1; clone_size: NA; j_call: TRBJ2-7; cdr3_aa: CASYKGGQFYEQYF; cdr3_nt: TGTGCCAGCTACAAAGGGGGACAGTTCTACGAGCAGTACTTC
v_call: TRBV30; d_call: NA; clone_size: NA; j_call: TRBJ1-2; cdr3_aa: CAWSPTTRLGYGYTF; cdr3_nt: TGTGCCTGGAGTCCAACGACCCGGTTGGGCTATGGCTACACCTTC
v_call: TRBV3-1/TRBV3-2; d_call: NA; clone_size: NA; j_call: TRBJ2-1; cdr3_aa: CASSQAGALLYNEQFF; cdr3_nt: TGTGCCAGCAGCCAAGCAGGTGCCCTCCTATACAATGAGCAGTTCTTC
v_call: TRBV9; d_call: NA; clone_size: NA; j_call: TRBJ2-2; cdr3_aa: CASSVGVGSNTGELFF; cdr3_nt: TGTGCCAGCAGCGTAGGGGTCGGATCAAACACCGGGGAGCTGTTTTTT
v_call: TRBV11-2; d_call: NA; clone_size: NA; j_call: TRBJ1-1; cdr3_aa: CASSWQGNTEAFF; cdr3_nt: TGTGCCAGCAGCTGGCAGGGTAACACTGAAGCTTTCTTT
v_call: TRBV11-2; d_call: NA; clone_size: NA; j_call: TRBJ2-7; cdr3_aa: CASSLASTPYEQYF; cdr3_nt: TGTGCCAGCAGCTTAGCTAGCACTCCCTACGAGCAGTACTTC
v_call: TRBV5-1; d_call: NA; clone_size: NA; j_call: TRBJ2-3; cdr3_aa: CATTKTATSTDTQYF; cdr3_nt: TGCGCCACCACAAAAACGGCGACTAGCACAGATACGCAGTATTTT
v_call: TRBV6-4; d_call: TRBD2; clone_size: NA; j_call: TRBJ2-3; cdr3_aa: CASSDSTTTSGGADTQYF; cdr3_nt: TGTGCCAGCAGTGACTCCACAACAACTAGCGGGGGTGCGGATACGCAGTATTTT
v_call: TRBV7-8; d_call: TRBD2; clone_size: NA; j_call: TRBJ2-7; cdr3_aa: CASSAGGAAGHEQYF; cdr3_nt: TGTGCCAGCAGCGCGGGGGGGGCAGCGGGGCACGAGCAGTACTTC
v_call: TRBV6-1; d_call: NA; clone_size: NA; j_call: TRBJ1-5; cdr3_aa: CASSELPNQPQHF; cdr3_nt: TGTGCCAGCAGTGAACTCCCAAATCAGCCCCAGCATTTT
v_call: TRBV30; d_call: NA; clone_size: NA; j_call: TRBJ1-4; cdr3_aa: CAAEPPPRRAEKLFF; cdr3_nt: TGTGCCGCGGAACCTCCGCCGCGCCGCGCAGAAAAACTGTTTTTT
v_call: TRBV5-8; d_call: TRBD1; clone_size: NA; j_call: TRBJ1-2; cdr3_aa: CASRRTGETNYGYTF; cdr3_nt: TGTGCCAGCAGAAGGACAGGCGAGACTAACTATGGCTACACCTTC
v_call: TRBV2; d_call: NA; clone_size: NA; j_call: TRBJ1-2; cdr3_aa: CASSPGVGYGYTF; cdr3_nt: TGTGCCAGCAGTCCAGGGGTGGGCTATGGCTACACCTTC